These 14 T cell receptor beta chains originate from one sample sequenced in a study of OX40 agonist ivuxolimab in advanced cancers. This table comes from immunoSEQ multiplex PCR, and its TCRdb copy is limited to in-frame clones, with some not included. The sample has 75,000 to 80,000 clones; about 90% are singletons. Source: CD4+ or CD8+ T cells sorted from blood, taken in a trial of the OX40 agonist ivuxolimab. Receptors were obtained from an adult with an advanced solid tumor such as melanoma, head and neck, liver or kidney cancer.

The chain joins TRBV7-9 to TRBJ1-2, with D tentatively TRBD1 (6 bases). Germline-derived CDR1 and CDR2 are SEHNR and FQNEAQ (reference sequence). Trimming shortened V by 1 base and J by 6 bases, and 12 bases separated the two germline ends. The CDR3 is 14 residues long. CDR3 region: CASSLVRGADGYTF. In DNA form, the CDR3 reads TGTGCCAGCAGCTTAGTGCGGGGGGCGGATGGCTACACCTTC. Drawing the rest from reference TRBV7-9 and TRBJ1-2, the complete variable domain is DTGVSQNPRHKITKRGQNVTFRCDPISEHNRLYWYRQTLGQGPEFLTYFQNEAQLEKSRLLSDRFSAERPKGSFSTLEIQRTEQGDSAMYLCASSLVRGADGYTFGSGTRLTVV.

The CDR3 nucleotides are TGTGCCAGCACCGAAACAGGCAGGGATGGCTACACCTTC. Its translation: CASTETGRDGYTF. The chain couples TRBV6-5 to TRBJ1-2; D is possibly TRBD1 (5 bases). V lost 7 bases and J 6 bases, leaving 15 bases between the germline ends. The CDR3 has 13 amino acids. Looked up from germline, CDR1 is MNHEY and CDR2 is SVGAGI.

V is TRBV29-1 and J is TRBJ2-1, with D perhaps TRBD2 (6 bases). With 4 bases removed from V and 7 bases from J, the gap between germline ends came to 11 bases. The CDR3 has 12 amino acids. CDR1 and CDR2 (germline): SQVTM, ANQGSEA. The CDR3 coding sequence is TGCAGCGTTGGGGGGGTGAGGAATGAGCAGTTCTTC. This codes for CSVGGVRNEQFF.

V and J are TRBV6-5 and TRBJ2-7; D may correspond to TRBD1 or TRBD2 (5 bases each). Germline CDR1 reads MNHEY; CDR2 reads SVGAGI. The ends were cut back, 8 bases at V and 0 bases at J, with 11 bases in the middle. This CDR3 has 13 amino acids. The CDR3 loop reads CASARDASYEQYF. CDR3 nucleotide sequence: TGTGCCAGCGCCCGGGACGCCTCCTACGAGCAGTACTTC.

The chain carries TRBV7-3 and TRBJ2-3; weak D call: TRBD1 (5 bases). Germline-derived CDR1 and CDR2 are SGHTA and FQGTGA. The CDR3 length is 14 residues. V lost 5 bases and J lost 0, with 9 bases in between. As DNA, the CDR3 is TGTGCCAGCAGCCCAGGGCTTAGCACAGATACGCAGTATTTT. Translating it yields CASSPGLSTDTQYF.

This chain uses TRBV5-1 with TRBJ2-5, with unresolved D. V was trimmed by 3 bases and J by 2 bases, leaving 17 bases between them. The CDR3 sequence is 16 residues long. Germline loops: CDR1 SGHRS, CDR2 YFSETQ. CDR3: CASSSPDGALQETQYF. The CDR3 nucleotides read TGCGCCAGCAGCTCGCCGGACGGAGCGCTACAAGAGACCCAGTACTTC.

The chain has TRBV15 and TRBJ1-1; the D gene is possibly TRBD1 (5 bases). Germline-derived CDR1 and CDR2 are LNHNV and YYDKDF (reference sequence). V dropped 9 bases and J dropped 0 bases, with 23 bases sitting between them. The CDR3 totals 17 residues. CDR3 sequence (DNA): TGTGCCACTGGGGGTTCGTTCGGGACGGTCATGAACACTGAAGCTTTCTTT. This codes for CATGGSFGTVMNTEAFF.

This chain uses TRBV6-6 with TRBJ2-6, with D perhaps matching TRBD2 (5 bases). Deletions cut 6 bases from V and 13 bases from J, with 19 bases between. Germline CDR1 reads MNHNY; CDR2 reads SVGAGI (reference sequence). CDR3 size: 14 residues. CDR3 residues: CASSSLSGVMVLTF. CDR3 in DNA: TGTGCCAGCAGCTCCCTGAGCGGCGTAATGGTCCTGACTTTC.

Here the CDR3 DNA reads TGTGCCAGCAGCGTAGGCTATGGTCGGGAGACCCAGTACTTC. It codes for CASSVGYGRETQYF. The V call is TRBV9, the J call TRBJ2-5; D is unclear. Germline loops: CDR1 SGDLS, CDR2 YYNGEE. The CDR3 totals 14 residues. V was cut by 0 bases and J by 5 bases, with 11 bases left in between.

The rearrangement joins TRBV15 to TRBJ2-7; D is ambiguous. V was pared by 3 bases and J by 6 bases, with 12 bases between. The CDR3 consists of 13 residues. Per the germline V gene, CDR1 is LNHNV and CDR2 is YYDKDF (reference sequence). The CDR3 DNA sequence: TGTGCCACCAGCAGTGGTGCCAATTCCGAGCAGTACTTC. Protein sequence: CATSSGANSEQYF.

The chain employs TRBV19 and TRBJ2-1, with D perhaps matching TRBD2 (6 bases). In germline, CDR1 is LNHDA, CDR2 SQIVND (reference sequence). V was trimmed by 8 bases and J by 0 bases, leaving 11 bases between them. This CDR3 is 14 amino acids long. This CDR3 reads CASSAGSSYNEQFF. CDR3 DNA: TGTGCCAGTTCCGCGGGGAGCTCCTACAATGAGCAGTTCTTC.

Details on this clone: A read error may account for a junction end that differs from germline. Other DNA sequences from this sample encode an identical CDR3 as well. The CDR3 sequence: CASSVGLDYEQYF. CDR3 DNA: TGTGCCAGCAGCGTAGGATTGGACTACGAACAGTACTTC. V is TRBV9 and J is TRBJ2-7, with TRBD2 as a possible D gene (6 bases). This CDR3 is 13 amino acids long. Per the germline V gene, CDR1 is SGDLS and CDR2 is YYNGEE.

This clone was recorded only once. The rearrangement links TRBV7-3 to TRBJ2-3; D is unresolved. This CDR3 region has 13 residues. Germline V gene data show CDR1 as SGHTA and CDR2 as FQGTGA. The V and J ends lost 5 bases and 1 base respectively, with 7 bases between them. CDR3 in amino acids: CASSTTGTDTQYF. For the CDR3, the DNA is TGTGCCAGCAGCACAACTGGCACAGATACGCAGTATTTT.

In this sample, this clone turned up once. The chain employs TRBV19 and TRBJ1-2; perhaps TRBD1 as D (5 bases). The CDR3 is 15 residues long. V lost 3 bases, J lost 0 bases, and 11 bases lay in between. The germline V gene has CDR1 LNHDA and CDR2 SQIVND (reference sequence). CDR3 in DNA: TGTGCCAGTAGTATGCCGGGACGTCCTAACTATGGCTACACCTTC. The encoded protein is CASSMPGRPNYGYTF.